These 28 T cell receptor beta chains originate from one sample sequenced in a study of human T cells and chemical hapten exposure. Time point described: pre-sensitization, week 0. Treatment described: therapeutic diphenylcyclopropenone sensitization with weekly scalp DPC. TCRdb reprocessed the RACE reads with MiXCR, giving one entry per CDR3 protein. The repertoire consists of more than 85,000 distinct CDR3 sequences, with 8.5% occurring once and the leading ten covering approximately 2.8%. Sample: whole blood, taken in connection with sensitization to the hapten diphenylcyclopropenone (DPC). The receptor source for this set is a man aged 35 to 55 with alopecia areata. Some clones in this sample may be carry-over from other donors' samples.

This clonotype was detected many times. The chain is built from TRBV6-2 or TRBV6-3 and TRBJ2-1; no definite D call. CDR1 and CDR2 from the germline V gene are MNHEY and SVGEGT. V was clipped by 2 bases and J by 6 bases, with 2 bases between them. The CDR3 runs to 11 residues. CDR3 protein: CASSYLNEQFF. CDR3 in DNA: TGTGCCAGCAGTTACCTCAATGAGCAGTTCTTC.

The sample holds a few counts of this clonotype. This chain links TRBV5-8 with TRBJ2-1; tentative D call: TRBD1 (6 bases). Trimming took 5 bases from V and 9 from J, leaving 15 bases between them. Germline assignment: CDR1 SGHTS and CDR2 YDEGEE. This CDR3 spans 13 amino acids. CDR3 in amino acids: CASSSPQGTEQFF. CDR3 sequence (DNA): TGTGCCAGCAGTTCTCCGCAGGGGACTGAGCAGTTCTTC.

Only a few counts were recorded for this clonotype. The chain combines TRBV30 with TRBJ1-4; D gene unclear. The germline gives CDR1 GTSNPN, CDR2 SVGIG (reference sequence). The V end lost 2 bases, the J end lost 3 bases, and 10 bases lay between the germline ends. There are 14 residues in the CDR3. The CDR3 nucleotides read TGTGCCTGGAGTCGAACAGCTCCTAATGAAAAACTGTTTTTT. This gives the protein CAWSRTAPNEKLFF.

The V and J genes are TRBV7-9 and TRBJ2-3; unclear D gene. The CDR3 consists of 16 residues. V was cut by 3 bases and J by 1 base, with 14 bases left in between. Germline CDR1 is SEHNR and CDR2 is FQNEAQ (reference sequence). CDR3 region: CASSFPTGPRTDTQYF. Here the CDR3 DNA reads TGTGCCAGCAGCTTCCCGACCGGCCCACGCACAGATACGCAGTATTTT.

This clonotype was found many times. The chain couples TRBV13 to TRBJ1-1; the D gene is possibly TRBD1 (6 bases). Trimming shortened V by 5 bases and J by 8 bases, and 15 bases separated the two germline ends. The CDR3 extends over 13 amino acids. Per germline, CDR1 PRHDT and CDR2 FYEKMQ (reference sequence). CDR3 loop: CASSLGTPAEAFF. DNA of the CDR3: TGTGCCAGCAGCCTGGGGACACCCGCCGAAGCTTTCTTT.

This clonotype has a handful of counts. The chain recombines TRBV5-1 with TRBJ2-2; 8 positions match TRBD1. Unmatched junction bases numbered 7, after V lost 3 bases and J lost 3 bases. This CDR3 region has 16 residues. The germline V gene has CDR1 SGHRS and CDR2 YFSETQ. The DNA for the CDR3 is TGCGCCAGCAGCTCACGGACAGGGTCGGACACCGGGGAGCTGTTTTTT. It yields the protein CASSSRTGSDTGELFF.

There are a few counts of this clonotype. The J gene is TRBJ2-7, the V gene TRBV11-2; D call uncertain. The V gene lost 5 bases and the J gene lost 2 bases, with 4 bases spanning the gap. The CDR3 spans 11 residues. CDR1 and CDR2 (germline): SGHAT, FQNNGV. CDR3 sequence reads: CASSPPYEQYV. CDR3 nucleotides: TGTGCCAGCAGCCCCCCCTACGAGCAGTACGTC.

This clonotype was detected many times. The DNA of the CDR3 is TGTGCCAGCAGCCGCGGGGCAACTCATCAGCCCCAGCATTTT. This codes for CASSRGATHQPQHF. V and J are TRBV6-2 or TRBV6-3 and TRBJ1-5, with D tentatively TRBD1 (5 bases). The CDR3 totals 14 residues. The V gene's germline CDR1 is MNHEY and CDR2 SVGEGT. V was trimmed by 6 bases and J by 5 bases, leaving 14 bases between them.

The chain is built from TRBV12-3 or TRBV12-4 and TRBJ2-1; D perhaps matches TRBD2 (6 bases). The V end was cut by 6 bases, the J end by 5 bases, with 14 bases between. The CDR3 is 14 amino acids. DNA for the CDR3: TGTGCCAGCAGCCCGGGGCGGGATAACAATGAGCAGTTCTTC. Protein sequence: CASSPGRDNNEQFF.

This clonotype was counted at least ten times. The rearrangement uses TRBV18 and TRBJ1-3; D is ambiguous. Germline values: CDR1 KGHSH, CDR2 LQKENI. With 4 bases removed from V and 4 bases from J, the gap between germline ends came to 20 bases. The CDR3 runs 17 residues. In nucleotides, the CDR3 is TGTGCCAGCTCACTAGCAGTGGCCTTCACTGCAGGAAACACCATATATTTT. This translates into CASSLAVAFTAGNTIYF.

This clonotype occurred a few times. An end of the junction does not agree with germline; a read error may underlie this. V gene TRBV4-1 combines with J gene TRBJ2-4, with D possibly TRBD2 on 6 matching bases. The CDR3 spans 16 residues. In germline, CDR1 is MGHRA, CDR2 YSYEKL. For the CDR3, the DNA is TGCACCAGCAGCTCACGGACTATTCTAGCCAAAAACATTCAGTACTTC. It encodes CTSSSRTILAKNIQYF.

This clonotype came up a few times. V usage is TRBV12-3 or TRBV12-4 and J usage is TRBJ2-1; the match to TRBD2 covers 14 bases. V was clipped by 1 base and J by 10 bases; unmatched bases: 6. The CDR3 is made up of 16 amino acids. The CDR3 reads CASSLGGLAGVREQFF. The CDR3 region has the DNA TGTGCCAGCAGTTTAGGGGGACTAGCGGGAGTGAGGGAGCAGTTCTTC.

This clonotype was picked up a small number of times. This chain uses TRBV7-3 with TRBJ1-1; D unclear. Trimming pared 5 bases from V and 5 bases from J, leaving 12 bases between. The germline gives CDR1 SGHTA, CDR2 FQGTGA. The CDR3 length is 13 residues. CDR3 DNA sequence: TGTGCCAGCAGCCCCCAAAGTGGGACTGAAGCTTTCTTT. Protein: CASSPQSGTEAFF.

This clonotype appeared many times. The chain combines TRBV3-1 with TRBJ2-7; D not certain. The ends were cut back, 1 base at V and 10 bases at J, with 17 bases in the middle. In germline, CDR1 is LGHDT, CDR2 YNNKEL (reference sequence). The CDR3 has 14 amino acids. CDR3 DNA sequence: TGTGCCAGCAGCCAAGCCGAAGATCGCCCCCTTCAGTACTTC. Its protein product is CASSQAEDRPLQYF.

This sequence joins TRBV25-1 and TRBJ2-5; tentative D call: TRBD2 (6 bases). Germline V lookup: CDR1 MGHDK, CDR2 SYGVNS. V lost 6 bases to trimming and J lost 4 bases, with 15 bases between them. The CDR3 consists of 14 residues. The DNA of the CDR3 is TGTGCCAGCAGGACCGACGCGGGGCGAGAGACCCAGTACTTC. Translated: CASRTDAGRETQYF.

This clonotype was recorded at least ten times. The gene calls are TRBV12-3 or TRBV12-4 and TRBJ2-7, with D possibly being TRBD1 (5 bases). Trimming took off 3 bases at V and 7 bases at J, with 19 bases between the two ends. The CDR3 length is 15 residues. In DNA form, the CDR3 reads TGTGCCAGCAGTTTGGTATCGAGCAGGGCTGAAGAGCAGTACTTC. It is translated as CASSLVSSRAEEQYF.

There are many counts of this clonotype. V is TRBV29-1 and J is TRBJ2-7; D is perhaps TRBD2 (6 bases). This CDR3 is 12 amino acids long. V lost 6 bases and J lost 7, with 16 bases in between. From germline, CDR1 is SQVTM and CDR2 ANQGSEA. The DNA of the CDR3 is TGCAGCGTCAAGGACGCCGGAGGGGAGCAGTACGTC. Its translation is CSVKDAGGEQYV.

The rearrangement uses TRBV28 and TRBJ1-1; 9 bases align to TRBD1. J gave up 5 bases and V 6 bases, and 10 bases lay outside the gene matches. The CDR3 totals 15 residues. Germline V lookup: CDR1 MDHEN, CDR2 SYDVKM. CDR3 nucleotide sequence: TGTGCCAGCAGCCCCCTCACAGGGGGCGTAACTGAAGCTTTCTTT. Translation gives CASSPLTGGVTEAFF.

This clonotype was detected only a few times. CDR3 region: CATSDIAVDTQYF. For the CDR3, the DNA is TGTGCCACCAGTGATATCGCAGTAGATACGCAGTATTTT. V usage is TRBV24-1 and J usage is TRBJ2-3; no definite D call. V was shortened by 3 bases and J by 5 bases, with 8 bases between the two germline ends. Germline V CDR1 and CDR2: KGHDR, SFDVKD. The CDR3 extends over 13 amino acids.

This clonotype has at least ten counts. V gene TRBV7-2 combines with J gene TRBJ1-1, with 7 bases aligning to TRBD1. There are 14 residues in the CDR3. Germline V gene lookup returns CDR1 SGHTA and CDR2 FQGNSA. V lost 4 bases, J lost 4 bases, and 6 bases stayed unmatched. DNA for the CDR3: TGTGCCAGCAGCTACCGACAGGGAAGCACTGAAGCTTTCTTT. Translation: CASSYRQGSTEAFF.

There are a few counts of this clonotype. The chain joins TRBV18 to TRBJ1-1; possibly TRBD1 for D (5 bases). Germline CDR1 reads KGHSH; CDR2 reads LQKENI. This CDR3 comprises 15 residues. The germline V and J ends were trimmed by 3 bases and 1 base, with 12 bases remaining between them. Here the CDR3 reads CASSPATEGNTEAFF. The CDR3 coding sequence is TGTGCCAGCTCACCCGCGACAGAGGGGAACACTGAAGCTTTCTTT.

This clonotype was detected a few times. The chain combines TRBV11-1 with TRBJ2-7; D may be TRBD2 (6 bases). Trimming took off 2 bases at V and 6 bases at J, with 20 bases between the two ends. This CDR3 comprises 16 residues. Germline V gene sequence: CDR1 SGHAT, CDR2 FQDESV (reference sequence). CDR3 DNA sequence: TGTGCCAGCAGCTTACCGGAGGGGCAAATACCCTGCGAGCAGTACTTC. Encoded protein: CASSLPEGQIPCEQYF. Variable domain in full (rest from reference TRBV11-1 and TRBJ2-7): EAEVAQSPRYKITEKSQAVAFWCDPISGHATLYWYRQILGQGPELLVQFQDESVVDDSQLPKDRFSAERLKGVDSTLKIQPAELGDSAMYLCASSLPEGQIPCEQYFGPGTRLTVT.

This clonotype was seen more than once but under ten times. The V gene is TRBV2, the J gene TRBJ1-5; D gene ambiguous. The V end lost 7 bases, the J end lost 4 bases, and 11 bases lay between the germline ends. The CDR3 contains 13 residues. CDR1 SNHLY and CDR2 FYNNEI come from the germline V gene. CDR3 protein: CASTAEVNQPQHF. DNA for the CDR3: TGTGCCAGCACCGCGGAGGTTAATCAGCCCCAGCATTTT.

This clonotype was found a few times. The chain combines TRBV7-3 with TRBJ2-7; 10 bases are a match to TRBD1. Germline V gene sequence: CDR1 SGHTA, CDR2 FQGTGA. This CDR3 has 14 amino acids. V shed 5 bases, J shed 6 bases, and the junction held 7 bases outside the gene matches. The CDR3, as DNA: TGTGCCAGCAGCACCAGAGGACAGGGGGGCGAGCAGTACTTC. It is translated as CASSTRGQGGEQYF.

This clonotype occurred a few times. J is TRBJ2-1 and V is TRBV27; D is possibly TRBD1 or TRBD2 (5 bases each). Germline loops: CDR1 MNHEY, CDR2 SMNVEV (reference sequence). The CDR3 spans 14 residues. Trimming removed 5 bases at V and 4 bases at J, with 12 bases between. The CDR3 sequence is CASSGTVSYNEQFF. The CDR3 DNA reads TGTGCCAGCAGTGGGACGGTATCTTACAATGAGCAGTTCTTC.

This clonotype occurred a few times. V usage is TRBV9 and J usage is TRBJ1-4; D gene uncertain. The CDR3 consists of 14 residues. Trimming took off 4 bases at V and 8 bases at J, with 15 bases between the two ends. The germline V gene has CDR1 SGDLS and CDR2 YYNGEE. This CDR3 reads CASSPGGKGEKLFF. Written as DNA, the CDR3 is TGTGCCAGCAGCCCAGGTGGGAAGGGAGAAAAACTGTTTTTT. Filled out from reference TRBV9 and TRBJ1-4, the complete variable domain reads DSGVTQTPKHLITATGQRVTLRCSPRSGDLSVYWYQQSLDQGLQFLIQYYNGEERAKGNILERFSAQQFPDLHSELNLSSLELGDSALYFCASSPGGKGEKLFFGSGTQLSVL.

This clonotype showed up many times. This chain uses TRBV7-2 with TRBJ2-3; D gene uncertain. This CDR3 spans 11 amino acids. Trimming pared 3 bases from V and 8 bases from J, leaving 6 bases between. Per the germline V gene, CDR1 is SGHTA and CDR2 is FQGNSA. CDR3 coding DNA: TGTGCCAGCAGCTTTAGATTTACGCAGTATTTT. Its protein is CASSFRFTQYF.

This clonotype was observed a handful of times. The J gene is TRBJ2-3, the V gene TRBV3-1; no definite D call. The CDR3 is 15 amino acids. Germline values: CDR1 LGHDT, CDR2 YNNKEL (reference sequence). V lost 1 base and J lost 2, with 10 bases in between. CDR3 loop: CASSQVQRDTDTQYF. CDR3 coding DNA: TGTGCCAGCAGCCAAGTGCAGCGAGACACAGATACGCAGTATTTT.